This T cell receptor beta chain emerged from a study of OX40 agonist ivuxolimab in advanced cancers. At the level of the study: Dose-escalation patients had hepatocellular carcinoma, melanoma, renal cell or head and neck cancer.

This clone has just one count. Its matching antigen is unknown. Broader study findings: In CD8+ T cells, expanded clones were on average more numerous than in CD4+.

The CDR3 totals 15 residues. V lost 9 bases and J lost 5, with 22 bases in between. In germline, CDR1 is SGHDN, CDR2 FVKESK. Only in-frame clones appear in the TCRdb table, and some are missing; sequencing was by immunoSEQ multiplex PCR. The sample lists around 72,000 clones; 81% were seen once. This receptor was identified in an adult with an advanced solid tumor such as melanoma, head and neck, liver or kidney cancer. The chain recombines TRBV14 with TRBJ1-2, with D possibly being TRBD1 (5 bases). Sequences were derived from CD4+ or CD8+ T cells sorted from blood, sampled in a trial of the OX40 agonist ivuxolimab. CDR3: CARGGKDGGRYGYTF. In DNA, the CDR3 is TGTGCCAGGGGAGGAAAGGACGGGGGAAGATATGGCTACACCTTC.